Below, 30 T cell receptor beta chains from the same sample are listed, as sequenced in a study of blood T cell repertoires in COVID-19. The table came from immunoSEQ multiplex PCR; TCRdb's copy has only in-frame clones and leaves some out. The sample lists 100,000 to 150,000 clones, about 82% occurring once. Material: peripheral blood. The receptors shown here come from a human donor in a cohort sampled during active COVID-19.

The rearrangement uses TRBV18 and TRBJ1-6, with 7 positions matching TRBD1. This CDR3 comprises 14 residues. V shed 2 bases and J 8 bases; nucleotides not matched to a gene: 3. From germline, CDR1 is KGHSH and CDR2 LQKENI. The CDR3 is CASSPAGGDSPLHF. CDR3 sequence (DNA): TGTGCCAGCTCACCAGCAGGGGGAGATTCACCCCTCCACTTT.

The chain joins TRBV7-2 to TRBJ2-2; perhaps TRBD2 as D (6 bases). CDR1 is SGHTA and CDR2 is FQGNSA in the germline V gene. Trimming shortened V by 5 bases and J by 3 bases, and 7 bases separated the two germline ends. The CDR3 contains 13 residues. Here the CDR3 DNA reads TGTGCCAGCAGCCGGGACTACACCGGGGAGCTGTTTTTT. Protein sequence: CASSRDYTGELFF.

This rearrangement joins TRBV7-9 to TRBJ1-2; TRBD1 is a possible D gene (6 bases). Germline CDR1 is SEHNR and CDR2 is FQNEAQ (reference sequence). Trimming pared 2 bases from V and 4 bases from J, leaving 8 bases between. This CDR3 spans 13 amino acids. DNA of the CDR3: TGTGCCAGCAGCTTACAGGGGTCCTATGGCTACACCTTC. This codes for CASSLQGSYGYTF.

The chain is built from TRBV19 and TRBJ1-6; the D is unclear. CDR1 and CDR2 from the germline V gene are LNHDA and SQIVND (reference sequence). V lost 3 bases and J 7 bases, leaving 10 bases between the germline ends. The CDR3 is 14 residues long. CDR3 loop: CASSISSGNSPLHF. The CDR3 bases are TGTGCCAGTAGTATTTCTTCGGGAAATTCACCCCTCCACTTT.

A single count supports this clone. The V call is TRBV7-6, the J call TRBJ2-7; 11 nucleotides align to TRBD2. The junction had 9 bases not matched to a gene; V was cut back by 5 bases and J by 3 bases. The CDR3 has 16 amino acids. CDR1 and CDR2 from the germline V gene are SGHVS and FNYEAQ. The CDR3 sequence: CASSPQTSGKSYEQYF. For the CDR3, the DNA is TGTGCCAGCAGCCCCCAGACTAGCGGGAAGAGCTACGAGCAGTACTTC.

The V call is TRBV4-3, the J call TRBJ2-5; 9 bases are shared with TRBD1. This CDR3 is 17 amino acids long. With 8 bases clipped from V and 5 bases from J, the junction kept 18 bases outside the gene matches. CDR1 and CDR2 from the germline V gene are LGHNA and YSLEER. The CDR3 coding sequence is TGCGCCAGCGCCCGAGGGACAGGGCAGATTGGAGGGGAGACCCAGTACTTC. This sequence encodes CASARGTGQIGGETQYF.

The chain couples TRBV5-1 to TRBJ2-5, with 8 nucleotides matching TRBD2. The CDR3 sequence is 15 residues long. The ends lost 5 bases at V and 1 base at J; junction bases unmatched: 7. In germline, CDR1 is SGHRS, CDR2 YFSETQ. The CDR3 sequence is CASSSLAGAQETQYF. The CDR3 nucleotides are TGCGCCAGCAGTAGCCTAGCGGGCGCCCAAGAGACCCAGTACTTC. Combining the CDR3 with reference TRBV5-1 and TRBJ2-5 gives the whole variable domain KAGVTQTPRYLIKTRGQQVTLSCSPISGHRSVSWYQQTPGQGLQFLFEYFSETQRNKGNFPGRFSGRQFSNSRSEMNVSTLELGDSALYLCASSSLAGAQETQYFGPGTRLLVL.

The CDR3 DNA reads as TGTGCCAGCAGCCCCCTAACCCGGACAGGGCGTTCCTCTGGAAACACCATATATTTT. Its translation: CASSPLTRTGRSSGNTIYF. The chain recombines TRBV7-2 with TRBJ1-3; 8 bases align to TRBD1. The CDR3 contains 19 residues. Germline V gives CDR1 SGHTA, CDR2 FQGNSA. V was clipped by 5 bases and J by 0 bases; unmatched bases: 15.

CDR3 DNA: TGTGCCAGCAGCTTAGAGGGACAGTCGTCCTACGAGCAGTACTTC. It specifies CASSLEGQSSYEQYF. The J gene is TRBJ2-7, the V gene TRBV7-9; 7 bases line up with TRBD1. The CDR3 is made up of 15 amino acids. CDR1 is SEHNR and CDR2 is FQNEAQ in the germline V gene (reference sequence). The V segment lost 1 base and the J segment 1 base; nucleotides outside the gene matches: 4.

This rearrangement joins TRBV25-1 to TRBJ2-7; 8 bases map to TRBD1. The V gene end was trimmed by 4 bases and the J gene end by 3 bases; junction bases not matched to a gene: 2. Germline assignment: CDR1 MGHDK and CDR2 SYGVNS. The CDR3 is 13 residues long. The chain's CDR3 is CASSGTGFYEQYF. CDR3 nucleotides: TGTGCCAGCAGTGGGACAGGGTTCTACGAGCAGTACTTC.

In this sample, this clone turned up once. The chain uses TRBV11-1 and TRBJ2-7; D unresolved. This CDR3 is 13 amino acids long. The germline gives CDR1 SGHAT, CDR2 FQDESV (reference sequence). Trimming took off 3 bases at V and 1 base at J, with 7 bases between the two ends. CDR3 DNA: TGTGCCAGCAGCTTGACAAATTCCTACGAGCAGTACTTC. Protein: CASSLTNSYEQYF.

The V call is TRBV2, the J call TRBJ2-1; 11 bases are a match to TRBD2. The V gene end was trimmed by 10 bases and the J gene end by 5 bases; junction bases not matched to a gene: 10. CDR1 is SNHLY and CDR2 is FYNNEI in the germline V gene. The CDR3 has 15 amino acids. The CDR3 DNA is TGTGCCACCGGATTAGCGGGAGGGCGTGACAATGAGCAGTTCTTC. Translation gives CATGLAGGRDNEQFF.

The V gene is TRBV7-2, the J gene TRBJ1-2; D unclear. The V and J ends lost 5 bases and 7 bases respectively, with 20 bases between them. This CDR3 is built from 15 residues. Germline V gene data show CDR1 as SGHTA and CDR2 as FQGNSA. DNA for the CDR3: TGTGCCAGCAGCCCTCTACTTGGAGCTACGATTGGCTACACCTTC. Its translation: CASSPLLGATIGYTF. The variable domain in full, with the rest retrieved from reference TRBV7-2 and TRBJ1-2, is GAGVSQSPSNKVTEKGKDVELRCDPISGHTALYWYRQSLGQGLEFLIYFQGNSAPDKSGLPSDRFSAERTGGSVSTLTIQRTQQEDSAVYLCASSPLLGATIGYTFGSGTRLTVV.

The rearrangement uses TRBV19 and TRBJ1-3; D gene ambiguous. Looked up from germline, CDR1 is LNHDA and CDR2 is SQIVND (reference sequence). Trimming shortened V by 7 bases and J by 0 bases, and 10 bases separated the two germline ends. This CDR3 contains 14 residues. The CDR3 region is CASTGVHSGNTIYF. Here the CDR3 DNA reads TGTGCCAGTACGGGAGTCCACTCTGGAAACACCATATATTTT.

The chain links TRBV19 to TRBJ1-1; 8 nucleotides agree with TRBD1. Germline CDR1 reads LNHDA; CDR2 reads SQIVND (reference sequence). V dropped 8 bases and J dropped 5; count of bases not matched to a gene: 4. The CDR3 runs to 12 residues. The CDR3 protein is CASSRGLTEAFF. The CDR3 DNA follows: TGTGCCAGTTCCAGGGGGCTTACTGAAGCTTTCTTT.

The chain is built from TRBV27 and TRBJ2-1; 9 bases are shared with TRBD1. V gave up 8 bases and J gave up 6 bases; unmatched junction bases: 11. There are 15 residues in the CDR3. The germline V gene encodes CDR1 MNHEY and CDR2 SMNVEV (reference sequence). CDR3 sequence: CASAETGGGSNEQFF. CDR3 DNA: TGTGCCAGCGCCGAGACAGGGGGTGGAAGCAATGAGCAGTTCTTC.

The chain carries TRBV4-1 and TRBJ2-1, with 14 bases lining up with TRBD2. In germline, CDR1 is MGHRA, CDR2 YSYEKL. V dropped 0 bases and J dropped 9; count of bases not matched to a gene: 10. The CDR3 has 18 amino acids. CDR3 in DNA: TGCGCCAGCAGCCAAGATCAGAAGGGACTAGCGGGAGTTAGTGAGCAGTTCTTC. Encoded protein: CASSQDQKGLAGVSEQFF.

Written as DNA, the CDR3 is TGTGCCAGTAGTATACGGGAGAAGACCGGGGAGCTGTTTTTT. Translated, it gives CASSIREKTGELFF. V is TRBV19 and J is TRBJ2-2; tentative D call: TRBD2 (6 bases). Germline-derived CDR1 and CDR2 are LNHDA and SQIVND (reference sequence). This CDR3 has 14 residues. V was trimmed by 2 bases and J by 5 bases, leaving 9 bases between them.

The chain combines TRBV6-5 with TRBJ2-7; the match to TRBD1 covers 9 bases. J gave up 0 bases and V 7 bases, and 4 bases lay outside the gene matches. This CDR3 is 14 amino acids long. In germline, CDR1 is MNHEY, CDR2 SVGAGI. The CDR3 sequence is CASTRGQGSYEQYF. In DNA form, the CDR3 reads TGTGCCAGCACACGGGGACAGGGCTCCTACGAGCAGTACTTC.

The rearrangement uses TRBV7-2 and TRBJ1-1; D call uncertain. V lost 2 bases and J 5 bases, leaving 12 bases between the germline ends. The CDR3 covers 14 residues. CDR1 is SGHTA and CDR2 is FQGNSA in the germline V gene. The DNA for the CDR3 is TGTGCCAGCAGCTTAAAGAGGGTAGGGACTGAAGCTTTCTTT. It specifies CASSLKRVGTEAFF. Complete variable domain (other parts from reference TRBV7-2 and TRBJ1-1): GAGVSQSPSNKVTEKGKDVELRCDPISGHTALYWYRQSLGQGLEFLIYFQGNSAPDKSGLPSDRFSAERTGGSVSTLTIQRTQQEDSAVYLCASSLKRVGTEAFFGQGTRLTVV.

The chain uses TRBV14 and TRBJ2-7; 7 bases align to TRBD2. The CDR3 covers 15 residues. J lost 0 bases, V lost 4 bases, and 6 bases had no gene match. In germline, CDR1 is SGHDN, CDR2 FVKESK. The CDR3 nucleotides are TGTGCCAGCAGCCTGCGGCTAGCGGTCTCCTACGAGCAGTACTTC. It specifies CASSLRLAVSYEQYF.

This clone showed up just once. The J gene is TRBJ1-2, the V gene TRBV27, with 10 bases that match TRBD1. V gave up 8 bases and J gave up 7 bases; unmatched junction bases: 4. The CDR3 extends over 12 amino acids. Germline CDR1 is MNHEY and CDR2 is SMNVEV (reference sequence). Here the CDR3 DNA reads TGTGCCAGCGCGGACAGGGGGGCTGGCTACACCTTC. It specifies CASADRGAGYTF.

This chain joins TRBV4-1 and TRBJ1-2; D gene ambiguous. Deletions cut 1 base from V and 8 bases from J, with 11 bases between. CDR3 length equals 13 residues. Germline V lookup: CDR1 MGHRA, CDR2 YSYEKL. The CDR3 coding sequence is TGCGCCAGCAGCCAAGTGGAGGAAAAAGGCTACACCTTC. Translation gives CASSQVEEKGYTF.

The chain employs TRBV15 and TRBJ1-6; unclear D gene. CDR1 and CDR2 (germline): LNHNV, YYDKDF (reference sequence). V lost 8 bases to trimming and J lost 4 bases, with 9 bases between them. The CDR3 length is 13 residues. The CDR3 DNA reads as TGTGCCACCGGAGCACAATATAATTCACCCCTCCACTTT. Its translation: CATGAQYNSPLHF.

This clone was seen once. The chain joins TRBV4-3 to TRBJ1-2, with D unresolved. Germline CDR1 reads LGHNA; CDR2 reads YSLEER. This CDR3 is 13 amino acids long. V was clipped by 3 bases and J by 5 bases, with 10 bases between them. CDR3 loop: CASSQDSGYGYTF. The CDR3 bases are TGCGCCAGCAGCCAGGATTCGGGGTATGGCTACACCTTC.

This clone occurred once. The V and J genes are TRBV9 and TRBJ2-7; D possibly corresponds to TRBD2 (5 bases). Between the trimmed V and J ends, which lost 2 bases and 2 bases, there was a span of 8 bases. Germline V lookup: CDR1 SGDLS, CDR2 YYNGEE. This CDR3 is 13 amino acids long. CDR3 nucleotides: TGTGCCAGCAGCGTCGGGAATACCTACGAGCAGTACTTC. This codes for CASSVGNTYEQYF.

In this sample, this clone turned up a few times. The CDR3 sequence is CASSSWTSGNNEQFF. The DNA for the CDR3 is TGCGCCAGCAGCTCTTGGACTAGCGGGAACAATGAGCAGTTCTTC. V and J are TRBV5-1 and TRBJ2-1, with 12 bases aligning to TRBD2. The V and J ends lost 3 bases and 5 bases, in that order; junction bases with no gene match: 3. The CDR3 sequence is 15 residues long. Per the germline V gene, CDR1 is SGHRS and CDR2 is YFSETQ.

The V call is TRBV7-2, the J call TRBJ2-1, with 10 bases matching TRBD2. The V and J ends lost 5 bases and 10 bases, in that order; junction bases with no gene match: 11. There are 15 residues in the CDR3. The germline V gene encodes CDR1 SGHTA and CDR2 FQGNSA. CDR3 DNA sequence: TGTGCCAGCAGCCGCACAGCTAGCGGGAGTTACGAGCAGTTCTTC. This gives the protein CASSRTASGSYEQFF. Full variable domain (rest looked up from reference TRBV7-2 and TRBJ2-1): GAGVSQSPSNKVTEKGKDVELRCDPISGHTALYWYRQSLGQGLEFLIYFQGNSAPDKSGLPSDRFSAERTGGSVSTLTIQRTQQEDSAVYLCASSRTASGSYEQFFGPGTRLTVL.

The chain is built from TRBV5-1 and TRBJ2-1; possibly TRBD1 for D (6 bases). Germline-derived CDR1 and CDR2 are SGHRS and YFSETQ. The CDR3 runs to 14 residues. V was cut by 0 bases and J by 4 bases, with 8 bases left in between. CDR3 coding DNA: TGCGCCAGCAGCTTGGGGGGACATTACAATGAGCAGTTCTTC. Protein sequence: CASSLGGHYNEQFF.

The V call is TRBV27, the J call TRBJ2-1, with D maybe TRBD1 (6 bases). Germline V CDR1 and CDR2: MNHEY, SMNVEV (reference sequence). This CDR3 has 16 residues. The V gene lost 8 bases and the J gene lost 3 bases, with 20 bases spanning the gap. The CDR3 reads CASGGLGGHFYNEQFF. The CDR3 bases are TGTGCCAGCGGGGGTCTTGGGGGACACTTCTACAATGAGCAGTTCTTC.